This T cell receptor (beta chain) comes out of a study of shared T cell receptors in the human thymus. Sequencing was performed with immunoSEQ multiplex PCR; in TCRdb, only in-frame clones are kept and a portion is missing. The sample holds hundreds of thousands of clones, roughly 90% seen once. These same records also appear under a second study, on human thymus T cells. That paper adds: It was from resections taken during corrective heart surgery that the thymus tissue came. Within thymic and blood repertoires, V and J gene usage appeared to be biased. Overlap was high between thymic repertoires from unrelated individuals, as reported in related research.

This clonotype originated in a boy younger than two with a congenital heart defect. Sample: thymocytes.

The CDR3 nucleotides read TGTGCCACCAGAAAGACACTTGGAGGGGCCTACGAGCAGTACTTC. Its protein is CATRKTLGGAYEQYF. The rearrangement links TRBV15 to TRBJ2-7; perhaps TRBD2 as D (6 bases). CDR1 and CDR2 from the germline V gene are LNHNV and YYDKDF (reference sequence). V lost 6 bases and J lost 2, with 17 bases in between. The CDR3 runs to 15 residues.